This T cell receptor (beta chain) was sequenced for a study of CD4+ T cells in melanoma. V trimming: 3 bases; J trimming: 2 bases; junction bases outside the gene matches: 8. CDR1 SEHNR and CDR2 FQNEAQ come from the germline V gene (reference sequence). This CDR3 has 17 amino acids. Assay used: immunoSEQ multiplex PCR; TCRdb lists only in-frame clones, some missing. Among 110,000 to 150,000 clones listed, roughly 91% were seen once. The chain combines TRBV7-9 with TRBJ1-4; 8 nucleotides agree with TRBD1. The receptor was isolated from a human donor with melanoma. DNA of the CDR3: TGTGCCAGCAGCTTGTTACAGGGGGGCGCCACTAATGAAAAACTGTTTTTT. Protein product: CASSLLQGGATNEKLFF.